The clone carrying this TCR beta chain came up a few times. Between the trimmed V and J ends, which lost 4 bases and 1 base, there was a span of 16 bases. This CDR3 comprises 15 residues. Per germline, CDR1 SQVTM and CDR2 ANQGSEA. The data were taken from a study of blood T cells in healthy people across ages. For the second PCR, which ran for roughly 6 to 12 cycles, a sample-barcoded 5' primer and a J-beta primer mix were used. MiXCR, applied by TCRdb to the 5' RACE reads, yields one record per CDR3 protein. The repertoire consists of around 1,500,000 distinct CDR3 sequences, with roughly 30% occurring once and the leading ten covering 7.7%.

Sequencing used blood. The J gene is TRBJ1-1, the V gene TRBV29-1; D is perhaps TRBD1 (6 bases). The source is a woman in her thirties in good health. The CDR3, as DNA: TGCAGCGTTGCCGGGGTGCAGGGGAAGAACACTGAAGCTTTCTTT. This sequence encodes CSVAGVQGKNTEAFF. The full variable domain, rest sourced from reference TRBV29-1 and TRBJ1-1, is SAVISQKPSRDICQRGTSLTIQCQVDSQVTMMFWYRQQPGQSLTLIATANQGSEATYESGFVIDKFPISRPNLTFSTLTVSNMSPEDSSIYLCSVAGVQGKNTEAFFGQGTRLTVV.